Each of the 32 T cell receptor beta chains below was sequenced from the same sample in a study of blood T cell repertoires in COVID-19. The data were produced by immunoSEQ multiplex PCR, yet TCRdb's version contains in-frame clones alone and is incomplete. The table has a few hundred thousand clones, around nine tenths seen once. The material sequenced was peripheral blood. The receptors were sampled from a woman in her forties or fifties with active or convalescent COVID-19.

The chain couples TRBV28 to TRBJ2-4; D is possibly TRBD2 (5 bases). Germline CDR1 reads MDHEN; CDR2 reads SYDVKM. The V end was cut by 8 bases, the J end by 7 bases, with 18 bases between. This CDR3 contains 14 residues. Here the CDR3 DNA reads TGTGCCAGCGGTGGGAGTCTGGGTGCGAACATTCAGTACTTC. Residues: CASGGSLGANIQYF. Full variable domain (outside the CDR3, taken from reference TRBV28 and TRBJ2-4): DVKVTQSSRYLVKRTGEKVFLECVQDMDHENMFWYRQDPGLGLRLIYFSYDVKMKEKGDIPEGYSVSREKKERFSLILESASTNQTSMYLCASGGSLGANIQYFGAGTRLSVL.

The CDR3 DNA reads as TGTGCCAGCAGCCTAAAACAGGGTCCAGTTACGCAGTATTTT. Translating it yields CASSLKQGPVTQYF. The V and J genes are TRBV3-1 (or the pseudogene TRBV3-2) and TRBJ2-3; a possible D gene is TRBD1 (6 bases). From germline, CDR1 is LGHDT and CDR2 YNNKEL (reference sequence). Trimming took 4 bases from V and 8 from J, leaving 16 bases between them. The CDR3 has 14 amino acids.

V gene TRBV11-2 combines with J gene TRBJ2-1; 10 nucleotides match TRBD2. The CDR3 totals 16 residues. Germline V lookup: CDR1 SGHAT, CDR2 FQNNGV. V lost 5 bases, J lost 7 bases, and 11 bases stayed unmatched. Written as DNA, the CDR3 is TGTGCCAGCAGCACACGTAGCGGGGGGACATGGAATGAGCAGTTCTTC. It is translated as CASSTRSGGTWNEQFF.

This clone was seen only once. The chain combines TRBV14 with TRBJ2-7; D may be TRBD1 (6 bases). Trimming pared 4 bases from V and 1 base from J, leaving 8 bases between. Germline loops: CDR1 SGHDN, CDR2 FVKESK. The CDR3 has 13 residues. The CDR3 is CASSLGHSYEQYF. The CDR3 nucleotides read TGTGCCAGCAGCCTGGGACATTCCTACGAGCAGTACTTC.

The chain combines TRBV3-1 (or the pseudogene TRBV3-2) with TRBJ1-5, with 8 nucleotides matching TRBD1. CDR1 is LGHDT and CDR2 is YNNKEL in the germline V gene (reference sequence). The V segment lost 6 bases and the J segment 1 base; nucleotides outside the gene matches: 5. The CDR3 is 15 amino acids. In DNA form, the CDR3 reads TGTGCCAGCAGGGCCAGGGGGCCCAGCAATCAGCCCCAGCATTTT. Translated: CASRARGPSNQPQHF.

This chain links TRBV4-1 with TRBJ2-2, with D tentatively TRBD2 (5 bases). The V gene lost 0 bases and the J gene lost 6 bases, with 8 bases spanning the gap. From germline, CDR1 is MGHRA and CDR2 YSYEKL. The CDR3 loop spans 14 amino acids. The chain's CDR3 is CASSQDYGAGELFF. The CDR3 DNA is TGCGCCAGCAGCCAAGATTACGGGGCCGGGGAGCTGTTTTTT.

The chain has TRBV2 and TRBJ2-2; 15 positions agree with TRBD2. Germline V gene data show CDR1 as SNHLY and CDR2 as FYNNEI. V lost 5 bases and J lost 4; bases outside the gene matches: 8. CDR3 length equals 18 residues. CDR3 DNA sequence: TGTGCCAGCAGTCCAGGACTAGCGGGAGGGCCGCGCACCGGGGAGCTGTTTTTT. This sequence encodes CASSPGLAGGPRTGELFF.

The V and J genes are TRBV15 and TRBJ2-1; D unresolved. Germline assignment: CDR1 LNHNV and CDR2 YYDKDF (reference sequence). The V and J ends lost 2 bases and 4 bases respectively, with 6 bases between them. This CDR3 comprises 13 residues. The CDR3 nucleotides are TGTGCCACCAGCAGATTCCAGTACAATGAGCAGTTCTTC. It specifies CATSRFQYNEQFF.

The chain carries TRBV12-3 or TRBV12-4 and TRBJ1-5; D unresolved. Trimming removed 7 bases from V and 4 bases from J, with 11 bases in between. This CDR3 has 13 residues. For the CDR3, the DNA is TGTGCCAGCACGACTATGTCGAATCAGCCCCAGCATTTT. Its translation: CASTTMSNQPQHF.

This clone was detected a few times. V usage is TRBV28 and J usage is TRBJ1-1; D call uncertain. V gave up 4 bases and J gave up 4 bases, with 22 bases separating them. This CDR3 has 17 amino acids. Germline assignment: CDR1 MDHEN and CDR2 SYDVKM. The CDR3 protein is CASSSKSWAMSPTEAFF. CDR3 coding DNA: TGTGCCAGCAGTTCCAAATCTTGGGCCATGTCCCCCACTGAAGCTTTCTTT.

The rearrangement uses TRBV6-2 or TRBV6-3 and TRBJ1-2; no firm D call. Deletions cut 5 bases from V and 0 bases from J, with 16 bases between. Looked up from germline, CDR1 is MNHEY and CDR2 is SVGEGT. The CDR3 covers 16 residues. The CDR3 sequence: CASSTRMTLANYGYTF. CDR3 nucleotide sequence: TGTGCCAGCAGTACAAGGATGACCCTAGCTAACTATGGCTACACCTTC.

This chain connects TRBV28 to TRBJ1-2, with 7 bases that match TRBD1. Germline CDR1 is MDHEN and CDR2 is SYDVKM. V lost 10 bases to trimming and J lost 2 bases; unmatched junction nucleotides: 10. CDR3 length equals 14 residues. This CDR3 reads CATSTPTGNYGYTF. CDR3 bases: TGTGCCACTTCGACACCGACAGGGAACTATGGCTACACCTTC.

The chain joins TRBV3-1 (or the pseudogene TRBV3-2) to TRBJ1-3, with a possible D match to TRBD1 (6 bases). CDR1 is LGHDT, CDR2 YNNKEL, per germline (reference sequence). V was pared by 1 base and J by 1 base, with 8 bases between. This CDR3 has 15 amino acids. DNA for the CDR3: TGTGCCAGCAGCCAAGGACAGGTTTCTGGAAACACCATATATTTT. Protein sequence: CASSQGQVSGNTIYF.

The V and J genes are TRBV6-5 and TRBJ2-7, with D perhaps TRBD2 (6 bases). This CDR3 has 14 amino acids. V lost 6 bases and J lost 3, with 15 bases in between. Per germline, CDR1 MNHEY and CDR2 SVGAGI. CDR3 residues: CASRRRGTFYEQYF. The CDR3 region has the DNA TGTGCCAGCAGGAGACGGGGGACCTTCTACGAGCAGTACTTC.

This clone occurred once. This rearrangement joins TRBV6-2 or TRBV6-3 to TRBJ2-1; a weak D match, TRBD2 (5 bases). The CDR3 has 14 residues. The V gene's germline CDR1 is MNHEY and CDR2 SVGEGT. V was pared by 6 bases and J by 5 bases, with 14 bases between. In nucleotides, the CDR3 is TGTGCCAGCAGCCACCTAGGGAGAGACAATGAGCAGTTCTTC. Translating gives CASSHLGRDNEQFF.

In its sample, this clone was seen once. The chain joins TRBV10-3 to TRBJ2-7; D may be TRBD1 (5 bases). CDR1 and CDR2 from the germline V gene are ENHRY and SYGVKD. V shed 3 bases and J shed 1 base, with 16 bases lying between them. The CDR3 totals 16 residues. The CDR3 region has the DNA TGTGCCATCAGTGAATCCCAGGGTTTGGTATCCTACGAGCAGTACTTC. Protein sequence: CAISESQGLVSYEQYF.

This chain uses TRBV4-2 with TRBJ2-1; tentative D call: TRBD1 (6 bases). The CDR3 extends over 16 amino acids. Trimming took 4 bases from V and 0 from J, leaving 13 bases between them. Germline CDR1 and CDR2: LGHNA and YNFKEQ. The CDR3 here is CASSPYTGPSYNEQFF. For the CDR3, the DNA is TGTGCCAGCAGCCCATACACAGGGCCCTCCTACAATGAGCAGTTCTTC.

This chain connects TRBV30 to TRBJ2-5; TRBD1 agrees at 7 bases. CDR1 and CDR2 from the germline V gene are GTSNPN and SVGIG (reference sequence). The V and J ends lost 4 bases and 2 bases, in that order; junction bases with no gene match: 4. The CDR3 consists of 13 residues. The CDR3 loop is CAWTLTGQETQYF. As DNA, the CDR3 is TGTGCCTGGACCCTGACAGGGCAAGAGACCCAGTACTTC.

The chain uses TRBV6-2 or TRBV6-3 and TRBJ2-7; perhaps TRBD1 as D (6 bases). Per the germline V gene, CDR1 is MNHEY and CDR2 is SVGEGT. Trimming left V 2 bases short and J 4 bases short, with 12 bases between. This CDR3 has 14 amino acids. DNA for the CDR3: TGTGCCAGCAGTTACCGAGACCAGGGGTACGAGCAGTACTTC. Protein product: CASSYRDQGYEQYF.

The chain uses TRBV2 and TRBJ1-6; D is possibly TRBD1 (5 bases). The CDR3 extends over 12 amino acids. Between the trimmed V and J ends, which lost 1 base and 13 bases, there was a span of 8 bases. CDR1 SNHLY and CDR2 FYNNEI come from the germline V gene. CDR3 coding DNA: TGTGCCAGCAGTGAAGGGGGCCACCCCCTCCACTTT. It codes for CASSEGGHPLHF.

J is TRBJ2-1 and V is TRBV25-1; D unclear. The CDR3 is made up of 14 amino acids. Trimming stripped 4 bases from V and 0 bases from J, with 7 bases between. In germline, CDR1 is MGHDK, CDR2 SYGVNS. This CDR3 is CASSGALSYNEQFF. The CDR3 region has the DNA TGTGCCAGCAGTGGAGCCCTCTCCTACAATGAGCAGTTCTTC.

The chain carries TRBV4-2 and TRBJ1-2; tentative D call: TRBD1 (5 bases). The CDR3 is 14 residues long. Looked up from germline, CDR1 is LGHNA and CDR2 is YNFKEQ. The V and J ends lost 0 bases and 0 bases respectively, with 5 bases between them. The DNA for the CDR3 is TGTGCCAGCAGCCAAGACAGGGCTAACTATGGCTACACCTTC. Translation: CASSQDRANYGYTF.

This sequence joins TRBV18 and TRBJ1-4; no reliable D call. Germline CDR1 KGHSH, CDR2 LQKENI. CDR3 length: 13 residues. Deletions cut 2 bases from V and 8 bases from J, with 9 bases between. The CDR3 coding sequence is TGTGCCAGCTCACCAAGTCCACAGGAAAAACTGTTTTTT. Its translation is CASSPSPQEKLFF.

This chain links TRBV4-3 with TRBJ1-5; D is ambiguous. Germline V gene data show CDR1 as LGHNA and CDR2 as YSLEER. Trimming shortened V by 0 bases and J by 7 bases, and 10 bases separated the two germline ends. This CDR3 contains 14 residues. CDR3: CASSQDLGEQPQHF. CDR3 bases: TGCGCCAGCAGCCAAGATCTCGGGGAACAGCCCCAGCATTTT.

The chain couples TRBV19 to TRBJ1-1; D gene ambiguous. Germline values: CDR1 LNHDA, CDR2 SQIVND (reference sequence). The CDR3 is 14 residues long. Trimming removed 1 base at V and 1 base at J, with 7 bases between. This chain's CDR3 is CASSIGQKNTEAFF. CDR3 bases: TGTGCCAGTAGTATAGGTCAGAAGAACACTGAAGCTTTCTTT.

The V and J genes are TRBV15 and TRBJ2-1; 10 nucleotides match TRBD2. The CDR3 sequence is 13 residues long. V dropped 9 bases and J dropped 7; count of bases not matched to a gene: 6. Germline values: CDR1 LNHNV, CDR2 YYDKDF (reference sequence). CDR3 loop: CATASGSGNEQFF. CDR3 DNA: TGTGCCACGGCTAGCGGGAGTGGTAATGAGCAGTTCTTC.

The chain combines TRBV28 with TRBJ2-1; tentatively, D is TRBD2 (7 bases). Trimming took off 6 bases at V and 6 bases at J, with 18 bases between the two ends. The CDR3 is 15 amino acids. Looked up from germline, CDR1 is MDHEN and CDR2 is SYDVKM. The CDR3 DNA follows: TGTGCCAGCAGCTCGGAGACAGGCGGGGGCAATGAGCAGTTCTTC. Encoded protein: CASSSETGGGNEQFF.

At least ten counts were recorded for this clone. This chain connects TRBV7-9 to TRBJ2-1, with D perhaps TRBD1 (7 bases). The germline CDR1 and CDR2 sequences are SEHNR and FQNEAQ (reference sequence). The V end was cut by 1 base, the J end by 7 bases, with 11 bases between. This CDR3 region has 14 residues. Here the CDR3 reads CASSLGGDSNEQFF. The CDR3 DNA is TGTGCCAGCAGCTTAGGGGGGGACAGTAATGAGCAGTTCTTC.

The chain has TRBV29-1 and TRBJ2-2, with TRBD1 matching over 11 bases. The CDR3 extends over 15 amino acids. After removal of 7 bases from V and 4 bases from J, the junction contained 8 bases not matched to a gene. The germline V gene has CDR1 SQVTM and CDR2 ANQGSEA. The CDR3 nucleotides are TGCAGCGCCACCGGACAGGGGGCTGGCACCGGGGAGCTGTTTTTT. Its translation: CSATGQGAGTGELFF.

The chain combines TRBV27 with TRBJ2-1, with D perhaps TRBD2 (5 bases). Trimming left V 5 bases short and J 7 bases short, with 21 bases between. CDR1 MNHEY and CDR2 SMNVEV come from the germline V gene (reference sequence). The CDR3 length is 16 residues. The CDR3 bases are TGTGCCAGCAGTACCTCCGAGGGCACGACGCAGAATGAGCAGTTCTTC. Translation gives CASSTSEGTTQNEQFF.

The CDR3 sequence is CASSSKGQGTETQYF. The CDR3 DNA reads TGTGCCAGCAGCTCGAAAGGACAGGGTACGGAGACCCAGTACTTC. The J gene is TRBJ2-5, the V gene TRBV5-4, with TRBD1 matching over 8 bases. Per the germline V gene, CDR1 is SGHNT and CDR2 is YYREEE (reference sequence). With V trimmed by 3 bases and J by 5 bases, 9 bases remained unmatched. The CDR3 spans 15 residues.

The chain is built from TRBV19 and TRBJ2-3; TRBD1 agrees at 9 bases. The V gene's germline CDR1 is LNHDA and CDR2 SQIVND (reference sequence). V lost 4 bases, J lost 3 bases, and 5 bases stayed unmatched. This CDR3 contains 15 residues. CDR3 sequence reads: CASSTETGGTDTQYF. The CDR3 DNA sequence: TGTGCCAGTAGTACCGAGACAGGGGGAACAGATACGCAGTATTTT.